A selection of T cell receptor beta chains follows, all from one sample in a study of T cells after yellow fever vaccination. TCRdb processed the 5' RACE reads anew with MiXCR; each CDR3 protein has one entry. The repertoire holds 100,000 to 150,000 distinct CDR3 sequences, with 6% to 8% as singletons. This sample comprised CD4+ T cells sorted from PBMCs, obtained 9 to 11 days after the first yellow fever vaccination. The receptors shown here come from a man between 18 and 35 years old who received the YFV17D yellow fever vaccine. The CDR3 runs from the conserved cysteine through the conserved F or W. The order of the fields is V gene, clone size, J gene, D gene, CDR3 protein, CDR3 DNA. A D gene is named only where the DNA matches it firmly. Where a row states a size, it is once, few, many or the class of an expanded clone; other rows omit it.

V gene: TRBV5-1
clone size: few
J gene: TRBJ2-5
D gene: NA
CDR3 protein: CASSLLEPQETQYF
CDR3 DNA: TGCGCCAGCAGCTTGTTGGAACCCCAAGAGACCCAGTACTTC

V gene: TRBV4-2
clone size: few
J gene: TRBJ1-4
D gene: TRBD1
CDR3 protein: CASSRVGGTNEKLFF
CDR3 DNA: TGTGCCAGCAGCCGTGTAGGGGGCACTAATGAAAAACTGTTTTTT

V gene: TRBV4-3
clone size: many
J gene: TRBJ1-6
D gene: NA
CDR3 protein: CASSPRSGNSPLHF
CDR3 DNA: TGCGCCAGCAGCCCTCGGAGCGGGAATTCACCCCTCCACTTT

V gene: TRBV4-3
clone size: many
J gene: TRBJ2-3
D gene: NA
CDR3 protein: CASSQGGRVWRDTQYF
CDR3 DNA: TGCGCCAGCAGCCAAGGGGGCCGGGTATGGCGAGATACGCAGTATTTT

V gene: TRBV11-2
clone size: many
J gene: TRBJ1-3
D gene: NA
CDR3 protein: CASSRDHSGNTIYF
CDR3 DNA: TGTGCCAGCAGCAGGGACCACTCTGGAAACACCATATATTTT

V gene: TRBV7-3
clone size: many
J gene: TRBJ2-1
D gene: NA
CDR3 protein: CASSLGANNEQFF
CDR3 DNA: TGTGCCAGCAGCTTAGGGGCAAACAATGAGCAGTTCTTC

V gene: TRBV5-1
clone size: many
J gene: TRBJ2-7
D gene: NA
CDR3 protein: CASSLWSETYEQYF
CDR3 DNA: TGCGCCAGCAGCTTGTGGTCAGAGACCTACGAGCAGTACTTC

V gene: TRBV6-5
clone size: many
J gene: TRBJ2-1
D gene: TRBD2
CDR3 protein: CASSLSSSGEYNEQFF
CDR3 DNA: TGTGCCAGCAGTTTATCGTCTAGCGGGGAGTACAATGAGCAGTTCTTC

V gene: TRBV7-2
clone size: NA
J gene: TRBJ2-7
D gene: NA
CDR3 protein: CASSFTGGYEQYF
CDR3 DNA: TGTGCCAGCAGCTTTACCGGTGGATACGAGCAGTACTTC

V gene: TRBV6-2/TRBV6-3
clone size: many
J gene: TRBJ2-1
D gene: TRBD2
CDR3 protein: CASSSLAGSSVNEQFF
CDR3 DNA: TGTGCCAGCAGTTCCCTAGCGGGGAGCTCGGTCAATGAGCAGTTCTTC